The T cell receptor (beta chain) under discussion was sequenced for a study of response to subunit inactivated influenza vaccine. Notes on the study in general: Authors suggested that a seasonal influenza vaccination recruits few new T cells each time.

The sample holds many counts of this clonotype. Its antigen is unidentified. TCRdb re-derived calls from the RT-PCR reads in MiXCR, one entry per CDR3 protein. The sample consists of 530,000 or so distinct CDR3 sequences, 14% of them appearing once. The clonotype originates from a man between 50 and 59 years old who received an inactivated influenza vaccine. The starting material was PBMCs from blood, obtained approximately 13 days after vaccination.

The CDR3 region has the DNA TGTGCCAGCAGCTTAGTCACTCAAGAGACCCAGTACTTC. Encoded protein: CASSLVTQETQYF. V gene TRBV7-2 combines with J gene TRBJ2-5; D remains unclear. This CDR3 is 13 amino acids long. From germline, CDR1 is SGHTA and CDR2 FQGNSA. V lost 1 base to trimming and J lost 2 bases, with 5 bases between them.